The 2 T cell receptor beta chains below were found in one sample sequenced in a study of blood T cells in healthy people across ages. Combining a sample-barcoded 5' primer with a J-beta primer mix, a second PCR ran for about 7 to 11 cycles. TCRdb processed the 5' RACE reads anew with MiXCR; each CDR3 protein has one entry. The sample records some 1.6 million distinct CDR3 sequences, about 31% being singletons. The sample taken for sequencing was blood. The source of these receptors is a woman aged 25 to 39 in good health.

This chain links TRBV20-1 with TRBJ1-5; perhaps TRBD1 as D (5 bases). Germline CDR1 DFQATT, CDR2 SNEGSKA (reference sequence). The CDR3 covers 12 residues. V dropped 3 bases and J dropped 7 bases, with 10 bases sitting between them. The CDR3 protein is CSARGGMQPQHF. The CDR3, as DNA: TGCAGTGCTAGGGGGGGGATGCAGCCCCAGCATTTT.

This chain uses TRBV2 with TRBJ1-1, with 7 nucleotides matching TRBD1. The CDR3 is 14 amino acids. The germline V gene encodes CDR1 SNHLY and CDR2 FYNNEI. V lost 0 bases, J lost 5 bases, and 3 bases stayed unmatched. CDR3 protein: CASSEAGGSTEAFF. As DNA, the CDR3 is TGTGCCAGCAGTGAAGCAGGGGGCTCGACTGAAGCTTTCTTT.